This TCR beta chain was retrieved from a study of blood T cells in healthy people across ages. Primers used in a second PCR of about 6 to 11 cycles were a sample-barcoded 5' primer and a J-beta primer mix. Each cDNA was tagged by a template-switch adaptor containing 12 random nucleotides. Each CDR3 protein is one row after TCRdb ran MiXCR on the 5' RACE reads. The repertoire has some 1.4 million distinct CDR3 sequences, 42% of them found once; the top ten carry 6.5% to 10%. V was pared by 1 base and J by 4 bases, with 11 bases of the junction left unmatched. The CDR3 covers 16 residues. Germline lookup yields CDR1 SGHNT and CDR2 YYREEE (reference sequence). This clonotype has more than one count but fewer than ten.

Sequencing was carried out using blood. This clonotype originated in a young woman in good health. The J gene is TRBJ2-7, the V gene TRBV5-4, with 7 bases matching TRBD2. The CDR3 nucleotides read TGTGCCAGCAGCTTGAGGTCTAGCGGCAGCACGTACGAGCAGTACTTC. Its translation is CASSLRSSGSTYEQYF.